This T cell receptor beta chain was sequenced for a study of T cells after yellow fever vaccination. Study conclusions and caveats: The CD4 compartment and the CD8 compartment contained a small share of clonotypes in common. The study re-detected most primary-vaccination clones after the booster (approximately 96% CD4, almost 90% CD8). Highly abundant clonotypes carried over from the bulk population could end up in FACS-sorted repertoires as contaminants.

5'RACE template switching added a universal primer site and UMIs to TCR cDNA. One entry per CDR3 protein, called by TCRdb with MiXCR from the 5' RACE reads. The top ten hold about a sixth of the sample, which has 400,000 to 450,000 distinct CDR3 sequences, under 20% seen once. The V gene's germline CDR1 is SGHRS and CDR2 YFSETQ. J lost 0 bases, V lost 3 bases, and 2 bases had no gene match. This CDR3 is built from 15 residues. As to this clonotype: The antigen is unknown.

The specimen was PBMCs, collected before the yellow fever booster vaccination. The clonotype comes from a man aged 18 to 29 who received the YFV17D yellow fever vaccine. V usage is TRBV5-1 and J usage is TRBJ1-5, with 8 bases fitting TRBD1. The CDR3: CASSWTGNSNQPQHF. The CDR3 DNA reads TGCGCCAGCAGCTGGACAGGGAATAGCAATCAGCCCCAGCATTTT.